This TCR beta chain is drawn from a study of metastatic and nonmetastatic thyroid tumors (dated by TCRdb to between 2020 and 2021). Study-wide context: Repertoires were compared across peripheral blood and tumor or nodule tissue samples from malignant and benign thyroid patients. Broad study findings and their caveats: In both blood and tumor samples, TCR beta diversity was reported to be significantly higher in malignant tumors than in benign nodules.

No patient had received any treatment before thyroid surgery. Using T-cell receptor beta sequencing, the study looked back at clinical samples from patients collected from the early 2010s to the late 2010s. The library was generated by PCR. The run used an Illumina HiSeq 4000. High-throughput sequencing was used to profile the TCR beta-chain CDR3 region of each patient. Concerning the study's data processing: CDR3 differences across clinicopathological groups were used to build a classifier for discriminating distant-metastatic papillary thyroid cancer patients. The Shannon index was used to assess repertoire diversity, and the Morisita-Horn index was used to assess tumor-blood repertoire similarity. The public reads were reanalyzed by TCRdb: fastp trimming at Q25, MiXCR alignment, in-frame beta chains only. TCRdb, not the original authors, processed these V and J calls. The sample table records about 59,000 clones; about a sixth of these occur just once. The top ten constitute over 9% of the sample.

This clone appeared many times. Its antigen has not been determined. One base away there is no much larger clone; base qualities are not given. From V the trimming removes 5 bases and from J it removes 11 bases, while the gene matches leave 6 bases of the junction unaccounted for. CDR1 MGHDK and CDR2 SYGVNS are derived from the germline V gene. The CDR3 spans 13 residues, from the cysteine through the phenylalanine. Only CDR3 DNA is held: 39 bases, read in frame from base 1. What was sequenced was blood. This TCR was recovered from a male donor with papillary thyroid cancer or a benign thyroid nodule (not recorded which). Some clones in this sample may be carry-over from other donors' samples. This chain joins TRBV25-1 to TRBJ1-2, and 12 junctional nucleotides match TRBD1. This receptor has the CDR3 CASSWPGQGAYTF. The sequenced DNA is TGTGCCAGCAGTTGGCCGGGACAGGGGGCTTACACCTTC.